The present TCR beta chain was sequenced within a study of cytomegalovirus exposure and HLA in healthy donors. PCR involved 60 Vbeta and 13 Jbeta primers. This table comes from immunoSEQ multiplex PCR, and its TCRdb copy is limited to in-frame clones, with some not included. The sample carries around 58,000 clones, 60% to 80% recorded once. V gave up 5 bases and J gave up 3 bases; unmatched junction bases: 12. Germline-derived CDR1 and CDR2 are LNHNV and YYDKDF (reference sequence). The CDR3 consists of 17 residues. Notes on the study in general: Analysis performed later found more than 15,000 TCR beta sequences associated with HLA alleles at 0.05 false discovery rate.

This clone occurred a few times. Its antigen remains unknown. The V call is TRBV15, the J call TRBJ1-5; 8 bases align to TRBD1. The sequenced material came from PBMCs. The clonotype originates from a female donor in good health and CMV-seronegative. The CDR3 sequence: CATSRLWGQAYNQPQHF. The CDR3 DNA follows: TGTGCCACCAGCCGACTGTGGGGACAGGCCTACAATCAGCCCCAGCATTTT.